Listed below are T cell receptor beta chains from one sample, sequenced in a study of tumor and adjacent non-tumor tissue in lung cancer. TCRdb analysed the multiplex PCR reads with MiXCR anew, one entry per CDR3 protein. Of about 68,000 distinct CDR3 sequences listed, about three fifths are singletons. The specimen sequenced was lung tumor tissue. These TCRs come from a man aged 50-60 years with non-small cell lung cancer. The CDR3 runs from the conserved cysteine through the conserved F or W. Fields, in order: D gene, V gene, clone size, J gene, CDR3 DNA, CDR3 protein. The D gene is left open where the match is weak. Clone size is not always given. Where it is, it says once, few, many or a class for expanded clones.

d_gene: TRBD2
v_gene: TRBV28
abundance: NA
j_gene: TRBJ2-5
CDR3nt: TGTGCCAGCAGTTCGGAGCGGGGAGGGCTCGGGACCCAGTGCTTC
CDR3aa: CASSSERGGLGTQCF

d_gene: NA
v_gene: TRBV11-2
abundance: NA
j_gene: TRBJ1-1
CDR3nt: TGTGCCAGCACCTCTTTAACTGAGGTCTTCTTT
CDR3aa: CASTSLTEVFF

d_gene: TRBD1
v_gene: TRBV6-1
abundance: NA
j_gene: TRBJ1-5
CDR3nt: TGTGCCAGCAGTCCGACAGGGTCCAATCAGCCCCAGCATTTT
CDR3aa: CASSPTGSNQPQHF

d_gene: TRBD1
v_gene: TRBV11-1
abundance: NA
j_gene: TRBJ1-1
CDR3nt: TGTGCTAGCAGCCTCTGGACAGGGGATGAAGCTTTCTTT
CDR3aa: CASSLWTGDEAFF

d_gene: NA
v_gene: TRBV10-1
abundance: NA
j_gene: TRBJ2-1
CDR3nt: TGCGCCAGCAGTGGGAGGGGCCGGGATGAGCAGTTCTTC
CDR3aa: CASSGRGRDEQFF

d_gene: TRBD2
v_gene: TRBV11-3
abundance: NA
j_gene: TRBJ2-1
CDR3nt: TGTGCAAGCAGCCTAGCGGGCCAGCCTATCAATGAGCAGTTCTTC
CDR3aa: CASSLAGQPINEQFF

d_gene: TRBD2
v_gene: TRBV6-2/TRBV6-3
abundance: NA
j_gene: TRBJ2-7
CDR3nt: TGTGCCAGCAATCAGGGACTAGCGGGTGGGCCAGAGTACTTC
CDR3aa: CASNQGLAGGPEYF

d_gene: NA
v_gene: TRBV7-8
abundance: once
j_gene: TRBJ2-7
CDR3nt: TGTGCCAGCACCTTAGCGCCGGGGCCCTCCTACGGGCAGTACTTC
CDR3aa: CASTLAPGPSYGQYF

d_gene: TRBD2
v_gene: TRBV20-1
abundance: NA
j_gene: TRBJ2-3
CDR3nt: TGCAGTGCTACCCCTCAAGCGGGAGCCATAGATACGCAGTATTTT
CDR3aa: CSATPQAGAIDTQYF

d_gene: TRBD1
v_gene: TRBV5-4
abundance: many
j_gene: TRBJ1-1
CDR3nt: TGTGCCAGCAGCCTTGGGCCAGGGGGCAGGAATGAAGCTTTCTTT
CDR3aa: CASSLGPGGRNEAFF

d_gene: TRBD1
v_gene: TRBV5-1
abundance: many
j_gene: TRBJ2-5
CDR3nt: TGCGCCAGCAGCTTCACCGGGACAGGGGGCAAAGAGACCCAGTACTTC
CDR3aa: CASSFTGTGGKETQYF

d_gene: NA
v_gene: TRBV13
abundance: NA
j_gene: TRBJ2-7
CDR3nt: TGTACCAGCAGCTTAGGATGGGGGAGCGATACCCACGAGCAGTACTTC
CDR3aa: CTSSLGWGSDTHEQYF

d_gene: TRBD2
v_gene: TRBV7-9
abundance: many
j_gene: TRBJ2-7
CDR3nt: TGTGCCAGCAGCGTTAGCGGGGGGATGGGGTCTCCCACCTACGAGCAGTACTTC
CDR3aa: CASSVSGGMGSPTYEQYF

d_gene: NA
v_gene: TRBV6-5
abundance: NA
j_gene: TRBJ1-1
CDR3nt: TGTGCCAGCAGTTACTCGAGGGAGGCCATGAAGACTGAAGCTTTCTTT
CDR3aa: CASSYSREAMKTEAFF

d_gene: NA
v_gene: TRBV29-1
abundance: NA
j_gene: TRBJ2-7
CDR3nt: TGCAGCGTTGGATTGAGTGCCTACGAGCAGTACTTC
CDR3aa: CSVGLSAYEQYF

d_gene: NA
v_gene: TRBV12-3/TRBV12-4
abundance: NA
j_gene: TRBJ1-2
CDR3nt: TGTGCTAGCAGTTTAGACCCCAAGCTTGGCTACACCTTC
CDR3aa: CASSLDPKLGYTF

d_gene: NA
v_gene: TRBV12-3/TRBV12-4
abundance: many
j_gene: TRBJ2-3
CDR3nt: TGTGCCAGTGAGCCCGGTGCAGATACGCAGTATTTT
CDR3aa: CASEPGADTQYF

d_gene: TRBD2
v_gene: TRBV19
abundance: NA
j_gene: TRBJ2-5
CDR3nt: TGTGCCACTAAGCCGGGACTAGCGGGAGGGCCGAAGTCCCAGTACTTC
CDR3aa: CATKPGLAGGPKSQYF

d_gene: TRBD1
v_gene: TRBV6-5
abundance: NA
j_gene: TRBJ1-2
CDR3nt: TGTGCCGGCAGTTCCACCTTTACAGGGGGCGCCGGCTACACCTTC
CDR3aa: CAGSSTFTGGAGYTF

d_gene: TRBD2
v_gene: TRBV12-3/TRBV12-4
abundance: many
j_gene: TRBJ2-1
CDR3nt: TGTGCCAGCAGCCGAAGCGGGAGCCGTTACAATGAGCAGTTCTTC
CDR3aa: CASSRSGSRYNEQFF

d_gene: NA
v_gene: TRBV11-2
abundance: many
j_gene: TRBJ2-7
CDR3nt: TGTGCCAGCAGCTTGCACCCCGGGTCCTACGAGCAGTACTTC
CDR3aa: CASSLHPGSYEQYF

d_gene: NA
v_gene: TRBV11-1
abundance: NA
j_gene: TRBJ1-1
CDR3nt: TGTGCCAGTGGCCCCGGGACATGGGATGAAGCTTTCTTT
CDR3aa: CASGPGTWDEAFF

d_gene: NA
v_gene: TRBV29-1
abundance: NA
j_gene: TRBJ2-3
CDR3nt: TGCAGCGTTGTCCAGGGGCTTAACACAGATACGCAGTATTTT
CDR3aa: CSVVQGLNTDTQYF

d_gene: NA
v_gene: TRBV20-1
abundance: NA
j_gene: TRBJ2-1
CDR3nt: TGCAGTGCTCTGGGACTCCATGGCAATGAGCAGTTCTTC
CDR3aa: CSALGLHGNEQFF

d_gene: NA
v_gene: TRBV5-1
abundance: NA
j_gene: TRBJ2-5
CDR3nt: TGCGCCAGCAGCTTCGGACAACATCAAGAGACCCAGTACTTC
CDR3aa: CASSFGQHQETQYF

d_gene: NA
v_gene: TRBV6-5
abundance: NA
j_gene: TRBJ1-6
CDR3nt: TGTGCCAGCAGCCGCGTGGATTCAGCCATCCACTTT
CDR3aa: CASSRVDSAIHF

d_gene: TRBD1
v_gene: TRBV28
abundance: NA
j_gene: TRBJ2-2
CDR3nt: TGTGCCAGCAGTGCAGCAAGAGGGACACCTAAGGGCACAGGGGAACTGTCTTTT
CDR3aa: CASSAARGTPKGTGELSF

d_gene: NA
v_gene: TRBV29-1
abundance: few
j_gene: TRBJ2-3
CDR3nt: TGCAGCGTGGACAGTAACACAGACACGCAGTATTTT
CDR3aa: CSVDSNTDTQYF

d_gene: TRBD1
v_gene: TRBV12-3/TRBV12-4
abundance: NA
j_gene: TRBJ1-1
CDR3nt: TGTGCCAGCAGTTCCTCGCGGACAGGGTCTTCTGAAGCTTTCTTC
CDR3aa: CASSSSRTGSSEAFF

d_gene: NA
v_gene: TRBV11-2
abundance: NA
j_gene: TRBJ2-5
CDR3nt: TGTGGCAGCAGGGAGAATCAAGGGACCCAGTATTTC
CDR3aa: CGSRENQGTQYF

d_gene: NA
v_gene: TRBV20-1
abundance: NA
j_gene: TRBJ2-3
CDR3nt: TGCAGTGCTAAGAATAGCGGAAGCACAGATACGCAGTATTTT
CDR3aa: CSAKNSGSTDTQYF

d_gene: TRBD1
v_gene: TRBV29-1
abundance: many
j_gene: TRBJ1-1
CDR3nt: TGCAGCGCCAGGGGACAGGGCACTGAAGCTTTCTTT
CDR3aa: CSARGQGTEAFF

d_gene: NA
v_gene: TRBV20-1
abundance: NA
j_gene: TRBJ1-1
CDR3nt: TGCAGTGCTAGTCTCGGACATCCGACCGCTGAAGCTTTCTTT
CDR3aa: CSASLGHPTAEAFF

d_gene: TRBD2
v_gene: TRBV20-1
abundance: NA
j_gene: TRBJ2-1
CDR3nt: TGCAGTGCCATAAGCGGGGGGACCGCGGATGAGCAGTTCTTC
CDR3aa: CSAISGGTADEQFF

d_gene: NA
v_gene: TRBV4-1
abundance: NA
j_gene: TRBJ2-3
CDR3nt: TGCGCCAGTAGCCAAGATCGGGGATGGGGCCCCCCAGGTACGCAGTATTTT
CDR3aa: CASSQDRGWGPPGTQYF

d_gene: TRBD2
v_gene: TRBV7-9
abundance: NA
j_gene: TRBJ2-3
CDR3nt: TGTGCCAGCAGCCGACTAGCGGGAGTGACAAATACGCAGTATTTT
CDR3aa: CASSRLAGVTNTQYF

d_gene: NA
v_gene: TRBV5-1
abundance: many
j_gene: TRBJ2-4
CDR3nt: TGCGCCAGCAGCTCGCCCCGGGGGCCGATAGCCAAAAACATTCAGTACTTC
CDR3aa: CASSSPRGPIAKNIQYF